This T cell receptor beta chain appears in the sequencing data of a study of neurological immune-mediated disorders. Study-level results: The absence of any CDR3 amino acid sequence shared by expanded clones across subjects suggests that repertoires were private in all groups. The most TCR clonal expansion was seen in HTLV-1-associated myelopathy, and the least was seen in multiple sclerosis, which fell below healthy controls.

This clonotype was picked up many times. Its specificity is not known. There are 15 residues in the CDR3. The germline V gene encodes CDR1 SGHRS and CDR2 YFSETQ. V lost 4 bases, J lost 1 base, and 3 bases stayed unmatched. The cell input for sorted libraries was 1 million, and those cells were CD4+ or CD8+ T cells. Each TCR transcript was tagged with a 10-nucleotide random UMI during 5'RACE. A single record per CDR3 protein comes from TCRdb applying MiXCR to the 5' RACE reads. This table holds more than 35,000 distinct CDR3 sequences, around 6% found once. Source material: CD4+ T cells from blood. The source is a woman aged 40 to 50 in good health. The gene calls are TRBV5-1 and TRBJ2-3; 10 bases agree with TRBD1. CDR3 nucleotide sequence: TGCGCCAGCAGCCCTGGACAGGGGGGCACAGATACGCAGTATTTT. As protein: CASSPGQGGTDTQYF.